This entry lists 13 T cell receptor beta chains sequenced from one sample in a study of T cell repertoires in cytomegalovirus infection. TCRdb reprocessed the reads with MiXCR, giving one entry per CDR3 protein. The profile shows some 310,000 distinct CDR3 sequences, 25% of them singletons. For these TCRs, the target antigens are not known. Sequenced material: cultured PBMCs, taken from culture after CMV antigen stimulation. The receptors were sampled from a human donor in good health (CMV status not recorded). Some clones in this sample may be carry-over from other donors' samples.

This clonotype was observed at least ten times. This rearrangement joins TRBV7-8 to TRBJ2-3; TRBD2 might be the D (6 bases). Per the germline V gene, CDR1 is SGHVS and CDR2 is FQNEAQ. The CDR3 has 18 residues. Trimming took 4 bases from V and 1 from J, leaving 21 bases between them. CDR3 DNA sequence: TGTGCCAGCAGCTCCACCCTCACGGGAGCGGCCCGCACAGATACGCAGTATTTT. Residues: CASSSTLTGAARTDTQYF.

In its sample, this clonotype was seen a few times. The rearrangement uses TRBV11-2 and TRBJ1-1, with D possibly TRBD1 on 5 matching bases. Trimming stripped 5 bases from V and 2 bases from J, with 15 bases between. Per the germline V gene, CDR1 is SGHAT and CDR2 is FQNNGV. The CDR3 contains 15 residues. CDR3 in DNA: TGTGCCAGCAGCCCTATTCTCGGACACAACACTGAAGCTTTCTTT. Protein product: CASSPILGHNTEAFF.

This clonotype was seen repeatedly, ten times or more. V is TRBV7-2 and J is TRBJ1-3, with D maybe TRBD1 (5 bases). V was trimmed by 5 bases and J by 0 bases, leaving 14 bases between them. The CDR3 has 16 amino acids. Germline V CDR1 and CDR2: SGHTA, FQGNSA. CDR3 residues: CASSPIDRSSGNTIYF. The CDR3 coding sequence is TGTGCCAGCAGCCCCATCGACAGAAGCTCTGGAAACACCATATATTTT.

This clonotype was seen only a few times. Written as DNA, the CDR3 is TGCAGCGTTGAAGCCCATTTACGAGGTGAGCAGTTCTTC. It codes for CSVEAHLRGEQFF. The rearrangement links TRBV29-1 to TRBJ2-1; D unresolved. CDR1 SQVTM and CDR2 ANQGSEA come from the germline V gene. V dropped 1 base and J dropped 9 bases, with 13 bases sitting between them. CDR3 length: 13 amino acids.

The chain has TRBV12-3 or TRBV12-4 and TRBJ2-2; TRBD1 might be the D (6 bases). CDR3 length equals 13 residues. V was clipped by 7 bases and J by 9 bases, with 15 bases between them. The CDR3 here is CASIPPGAWELFF. DNA of the CDR3: TGTGCCAGCATCCCGCCAGGGGCTTGGGAGCTGTTTTTT.

This clonotype was detected only a few times. The chain joins TRBV7-2 to TRBJ2-6, with a tentative D call TRBD1 (5 bases). The CDR3 contains 14 residues. Germline-derived CDR1 and CDR2 are SGHTA and FQGNSA. Deletions cut 8 bases from V and 0 bases from J, with 8 bases between. The CDR3 sequence is CASAGPSGANVLTF. The CDR3, as DNA: TGTGCCAGCGCAGGGCCCTCTGGGGCCAACGTCCTGACTTTC.

The chain couples TRBV28 to TRBJ1-5, with D tentatively TRBD1 (5 bases). CDR3 length: 15 amino acids. Germline V gene sequence: CDR1 MDHEN, CDR2 SYDVKM. V was clipped by 2 bases and J by 3 bases, with 11 bases between them. CDR3 protein: CASSLNGAFNQPQHF. As DNA, the CDR3 is TGTGCCAGCAGTTTAAACGGGGCCTTCAATCAGCCCCAGCATTTT.

For the CDR3, the DNA is TGTGCCAGCAGCCCGATGGGGAACACCGGGGAGCTGTTTTTT. Amino acids: CASSPMGNTGELFF. The chain couples TRBV5-4 to TRBJ2-2; D is unresolved. V was shortened by 4 bases and J by 1 base, with 8 bases between the two germline ends. Per germline, CDR1 SGHNT and CDR2 YYREEE (reference sequence). The CDR3 runs to 14 residues.

A few counts support this clonotype. The chain employs TRBV10-3 and TRBJ2-7; D uncertain. This CDR3 comprises 12 residues. Trimming pared 4 bases from V and 5 bases from J, leaving 9 bases between. Germline assignment: CDR1 ENHRY and CDR2 SYGVKD. CDR3 DNA: TGTGCCATCAGTGGGGCCCCTGACGAGCAGTACTTC. This translates into CAISGAPDEQYF.

CDR3 sequence: CASSSDRQNNQPQHF. The CDR3 nucleotides are TGTGCCAGCAGCTCGGACAGGCAAAACAATCAGCCCCAGCATTTT. This chain connects TRBV7-9 to TRBJ1-5, with 7 bases that match TRBD1. Germline CDR1 and CDR2: SEHNR and FQNEAQ (reference sequence). The CDR3 spans 15 residues. V gave up 4 bases and J gave up 3 bases; unmatched junction bases: 6.

This clonotype was recorded many times. The gene calls are TRBV7-2 and TRBJ2-7, with 7 nucleotides matching TRBD1. Germline V CDR1 and CDR2: SGHTA, FQGNSA. The CDR3 is 16 amino acids. The junction had 13 bases not matched to a gene; V was cut back by 2 bases and J by 6 bases. The DNA of the CDR3 is TGTGCCAGCAGCTTATCAGGCAGGGGGTCGGCGGTCGAGCAGTACTTC. Protein product: CASSLSGRGSAVEQYF.

In the case of this clonotype: A much larger clone sits a single nucleotide away, making a read error possible. The genes are TRBV7-2 and TRBJ1-1; no clear D. In germline, CDR1 is SGHTA, CDR2 FQGNSA. The length of the CDR3 is 15 residues. Here the CDR3 reads CAGSLFIGRVTEAFF. CDR3 nucleotides: TGTGCCGGCAGCTTATTCATAGGGAGGGTCACTGAAGCTTTCTTT.

The chain combines TRBV7-9 with TRBJ2-1; no firm D call. CDR1 is SEHNR and CDR2 is FQNEAQ in the germline V gene (reference sequence). The CDR3 totals 12 residues. V lost 5 bases to trimming and J lost 8 bases, with 10 bases between them. The CDR3 is CASSPTGHEQFF. CDR3 DNA: TGTGCCAGCAGCCCAACGGGCCATGAGCAGTTCTTC.